A single sample is the source of the 19 T cell receptor beta chains below, sequenced in a study of beta chain features in type 1 diabetes (dated by TCRdb to 2017 to 2018). The receptor library was made with the immunoSEQ multiplex PCR assay. The High Capacity cDNA Reverse Transcription Kit was used to reverse transcribe all of the isolated RNA, meaning that expressed TCRB transcripts were what got sequenced. The source is immuneACCESS, and TCRdb retained only in-frame sequences with V and J called. Part of the clones is not carried over; for the studies checked, unresolved V genes explain less than half of this, and the remainder is unexplained. The sample table contains 150,000 or so clones; only one count was recorded for approximately 9.9% of them. The ten biggest clones cover approximately 2.3% of the sample. What was sequenced was central memory CD4+ T cells from blood. The receptors originated from a woman in her late teens or twenties in good health.

This clone was detected a few times. The chain recombines TRBV5-4 with TRBJ2-5; a possible D gene is TRBD1 (6 bases). Germline assignment: CDR1 SGHNT and CDR2 YYREEE (reference sequence). The CDR3 extends over 16 amino acids. Trimming shortened V by 2 bases and J by 1 base, and 15 bases separated the two germline ends. CDR3 amino acids: CASSLKQGPGQETQYF. CDR3 DNA sequence: TGTGCCAGCAGCTTAAAACAGGGTCCAGGCCAAGAGACCCAGTACTTC.

This clone was seen more than once but under ten times. The genes are TRBV18 and TRBJ2-6; tentative D call: TRBD2 (7 bases). The CDR3 runs 17 residues. Between the trimmed V and J ends, which lost 6 bases and 0 bases, there was a span of 15 bases. The germline V gene has CDR1 KGHSH and CDR2 LQKENI. This CDR3 is CASSRGAPNSGANVLTF. Here the CDR3 DNA reads TGTGCCAGCTCTCGGGGGGCTCCTAACTCTGGGGCCAACGTCCTGACTTTC.

The chain recombines TRBV29-1 with TRBJ2-7; TRBD2 aligns across 9 bases. V was clipped by 6 bases and J by 3 bases; unmatched bases: 9. This CDR3 region has 14 residues. The V gene's germline CDR1 is SQVTM and CDR2 ANQGSEA. The CDR3 bases are TGCAGCGTCTCCATGCGGGAGGGCGGCTACGAGCAGTACTTC. It codes for CSVSMREGGYEQYF.

This clone showed up just a few times. The J gene is TRBJ2-1, the V gene TRBV25-1; maybe TRBD2 (6 bases). The ends were cut back, 7 bases at V and 1 base at J, with 11 bases in the middle. Germline V lookup: CDR1 MGHDK, CDR2 SYGVNS. The CDR3 extends over 14 amino acids. This CDR3 reads CASTRGGSYNEQFF. The CDR3 nucleotides are TGTGCCAGCACCCGAGGAGGGTCCTACAATGAGCAGTTCTTC.

The chain employs TRBV2 and TRBJ2-7; the D is unclear. The CDR3 totals 11 residues. Germline values: CDR1 SNHLY, CDR2 FYNNEI. V was trimmed by 6 bases and J by 4 bases, leaving 7 bases between them. CDR3 in amino acids: CASRLAYEQYF. As DNA, the CDR3 is TGTGCCAGCAGGTTGGCATACGAGCAGTACTTC.

This clone turned up a few times. The chain uses TRBV20-1 and TRBJ1-1; D might be TRBD1 (6 bases). Trimming pared 5 bases from V and 7 bases from J, leaving 11 bases between. Germline V gene data show CDR1 as DFQATT and CDR2 as SNEGSKA (reference sequence). The CDR3 has 11 residues. CDR3 sequence (DNA): TGCAGTGCTGCACAGGGAAATGAAGCTTTCTTT. Its protein is CSAAQGNEAFF.

The J gene is TRBJ1-1, the V gene TRBV6-5; unclear D gene. Trimming shortened V by 0 bases and J by 3 bases, and 5 bases separated the two germline ends. CDR1 and CDR2 from the germline V gene are MNHEY and SVGAGI. The CDR3 consists of 13 residues. Written as DNA, the CDR3 is TGTGCCAGCAGTTACTCGAGGTACACTGAAGCTTTCTTT. Its translation: CASSYSRYTEAFF.

The rearrangement links TRBV5-1 to TRBJ1-2; D is ambiguous. Trimming removed 4 bases at V and 5 bases at J, with 15 bases between. The CDR3 covers 14 residues. Per the germline V gene, CDR1 is SGHRS and CDR2 is YFSETQ. The CDR3 coding sequence is TGCGCCAGCAGCATGAGTCCCGGAGGGTATGGCTACACCTTC. It specifies CASSMSPGGYGYTF.

This clone occurred a few times. The chain employs TRBV6-1 and TRBJ1-3, with D perhaps matching TRBD1 (5 bases). The CDR3 runs to 13 residues. The V end lost 6 bases, the J end lost 4 bases, and 10 bases lay between the germline ends. In germline, CDR1 is MNHNS, CDR2 SASEGT. The CDR3 spells CASRFQGGNTIYF. The CDR3 bases are TGTGCCAGCAGATTTCAGGGAGGAAACACCATATATTTT.

The chain links TRBV7-2 to TRBJ2-5; TRBD1 agrees at 7 bases. The CDR3 length is 14 residues. V lost 5 bases and J lost 0; bases outside the gene matches: 3. Germline assignment: CDR1 SGHTA and CDR2 FQGNSA. The chain's CDR3 is CASSMGQNQETQYF. Written as DNA, the CDR3 is TGTGCCAGCAGCATGGGACAGAACCAAGAGACCCAGTACTTC.

This clone was detected only a few times. The V and J genes are TRBV21-1 and TRBJ2-1; the D call TRBD2 from the table was never checked on the DNA. TRBV21-1 is described as a pseudogene. There are 18 residues in the CDR3. CDR3 bases: TGTGCCAGCAGCAAAGCTTATAGGAGGTTCGAGTTCCACCTACAACAATTCTTC. The encoded protein is CASSKAYRRFEFHLQQFF.

This clone was counted between two and nine times. The chain links TRBV30 to TRBJ1-2; 8 nucleotides line up with TRBD1. Germline V CDR1 and CDR2: GTSNPN, SVGIG (reference sequence). Germline trimming cut 3 bases from V and 4 bases from J; bases unmatched to any gene: 7. The CDR3 contains 14 residues. CDR3 in amino acids: CAWRGTGRTYGYTF. As DNA, the CDR3 is TGTGCCTGGAGGGGGACAGGCCGTACCTATGGCTACACCTTC.

This clone was seen more than once but under ten times. The rearrangement joins TRBV19 to TRBJ2-4, with 11 bases that match TRBD2. Germline V gives CDR1 LNHDA, CDR2 SQIVND (reference sequence). V lost 4 bases and J lost 8; bases outside the gene matches: 7. The CDR3 has 15 amino acids. The CDR3 DNA follows: TGTGCCAGTAGTACGCCAATAGCGGGGGGGGACATTCAGTACTTC. This codes for CASSTPIAGGDIQYF.

The chain joins TRBV6-5 to TRBJ1-6; maybe TRBD1 (6 bases). V was clipped by 4 bases and J by 9 bases, with 13 bases between them. CDR1 is MNHEY, CDR2 SVGAGI, per germline. The CDR3 sequence is 14 residues long. Written as DNA, the CDR3 is TGTGCCAGCAGTTCTCAGGGGATCGTTTCACCCCTCCACTTT. It yields the protein CASSSQGIVSPLHF.

This chain joins TRBV7-9 and TRBJ1-1; no reliable D call. CDR1 SEHNR and CDR2 FQNEAQ come from the germline V gene (reference sequence). The CDR3 is made up of 12 amino acids. V was clipped by 5 bases and J by 7 bases, with 11 bases between them. The DNA for the CDR3 is TGTGCCAGCAGCCTTATGGTACTTGAAGCTTTCTTT. This translates into CASSLMVLEAFF.

This chain joins TRBV30 and TRBJ1-6, with a weak D call TRBD1 (6 bases). Germline V gene sequence: CDR1 GTSNPN, CDR2 SVGIG (reference sequence). V dropped 4 bases and J dropped 8 bases, with 9 bases sitting between them. The CDR3 covers 12 residues. The CDR3 loop reads CAWTGDDSPLHF. The DNA of the CDR3 is TGTGCCTGGACAGGGGACGATTCACCCCTCCACTTT.

The chain combines TRBV4-2 with TRBJ2-3; D not resolved. The CDR3 has 11 residues. Between the trimmed V and J ends, which lost 5 bases and 6 bases, there was a span of 6 bases. CDR1 LGHNA and CDR2 YNFKEQ come from the germline V gene. Here the CDR3 DNA reads TGTGCCAGCAGCTTGGAGGATACGCAGTATTTT. It encodes CASSLEDTQYF.

A few counts support this clone. CDR3 coding DNA: TGCAGCGTGGTTCCGGGACTGCGAGCCTACAATGAGCAGTTCTTC. Translation: CSVVPGLRAYNEQFF. The chain couples TRBV29-1 to TRBJ2-1; D may be TRBD2 (6 bases). Germline loops: CDR1 SQVTM, CDR2 ANQGSEA. V shed 6 bases and J shed 2 bases, with 17 bases lying between them. The CDR3 loop spans 15 amino acids.

This clone was recorded a few times. The chain combines TRBV18 with TRBJ2-7, with 10 bases that match TRBD1. With V trimmed by 3 bases and J by 3 bases, 8 bases remained unmatched. The CDR3 has 16 amino acids. The germline gives CDR1 KGHSH, CDR2 LQKENI. CDR3 nucleotides: TGTGCCAGCTCACCGTCCGGGACAGGGGTAATCTACGAGCAGTACTTC. This codes for CASSPSGTGVIYEQYF.